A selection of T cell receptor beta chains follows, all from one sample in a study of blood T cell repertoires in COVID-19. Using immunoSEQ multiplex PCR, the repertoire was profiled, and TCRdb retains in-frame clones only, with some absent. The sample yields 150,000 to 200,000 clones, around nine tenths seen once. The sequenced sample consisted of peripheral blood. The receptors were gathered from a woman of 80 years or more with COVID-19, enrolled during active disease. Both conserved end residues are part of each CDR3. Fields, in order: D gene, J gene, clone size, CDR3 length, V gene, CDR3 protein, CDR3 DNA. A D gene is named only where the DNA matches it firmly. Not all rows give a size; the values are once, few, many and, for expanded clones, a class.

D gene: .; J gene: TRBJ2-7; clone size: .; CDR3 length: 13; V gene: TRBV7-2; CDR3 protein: CASSFVQSYEQYF; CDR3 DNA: TGTGCCAGCAGCTTTGTACAGTCCTACGAGCAGTACTTC
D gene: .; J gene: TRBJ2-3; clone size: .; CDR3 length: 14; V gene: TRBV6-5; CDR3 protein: CASIMGHNTDTQYF; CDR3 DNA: TGTGCCAGCATCATGGGGCATAACACAGATACGCAGTATTTT
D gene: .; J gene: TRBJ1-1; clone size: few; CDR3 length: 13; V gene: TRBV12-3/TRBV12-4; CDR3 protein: CASSFSGAGEAFF; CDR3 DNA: TGTGCCAGCAGTTTCAGCGGGGCAGGGGAAGCTTTCTTT
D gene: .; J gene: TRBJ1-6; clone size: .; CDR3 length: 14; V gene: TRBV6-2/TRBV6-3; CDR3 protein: CASSYRGARSPLHF; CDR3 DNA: TGTGCCAGCAGTTATCGGGGGGCGAGGTCACCCCTCCACTTT
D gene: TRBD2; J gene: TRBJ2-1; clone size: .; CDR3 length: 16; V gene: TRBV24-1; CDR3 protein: CATSWRSGRARDEQFF; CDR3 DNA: TGTGCCACCAGTTGGCGTAGCGGGAGGGCCAGGGATGAGCAGTTCTTC
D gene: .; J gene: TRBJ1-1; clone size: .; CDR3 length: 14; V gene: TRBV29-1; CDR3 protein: CSVGGQGLDTEAFF; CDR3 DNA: TGCAGCGTTGGGGGTCAGGGACTTGACACTGAAGCTTTCTTT
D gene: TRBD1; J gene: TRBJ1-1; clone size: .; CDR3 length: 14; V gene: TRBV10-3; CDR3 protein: CAISEFQGETEAFF; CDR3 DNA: TGTGCCATCAGTGAGTTTCAGGGGGAGACTGAAGCTTTCTTT
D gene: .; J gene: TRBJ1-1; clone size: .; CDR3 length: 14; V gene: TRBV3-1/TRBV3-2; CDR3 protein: CASSQTQENTEAFF; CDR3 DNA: TGTGCCAGCAGCCAGACCCAGGAGAACACTGAAGCTTTCTTT
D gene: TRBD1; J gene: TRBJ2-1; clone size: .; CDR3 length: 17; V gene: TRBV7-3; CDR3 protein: CVSSFQGGTGKYNEQFF; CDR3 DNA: TGTGTCAGCAGCTTCCAAGGGGGGACAGGGAAATACAATGAGCAGTTCTTC
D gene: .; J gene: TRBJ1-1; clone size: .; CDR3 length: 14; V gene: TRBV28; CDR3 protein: CASSPGLLNTEAFF; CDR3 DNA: TGTGCCAGCAGTCCGGGACTCCTGAACACTGAAGCTTTCTTT
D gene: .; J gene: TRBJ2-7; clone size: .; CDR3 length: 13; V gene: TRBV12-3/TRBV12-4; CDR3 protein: CASSHRHSYEQYF; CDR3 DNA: TGTGCCAGCAGTCACAGGCACTCCTACGAGCAGTACTTC
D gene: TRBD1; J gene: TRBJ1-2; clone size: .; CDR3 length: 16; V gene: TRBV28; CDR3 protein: CASSLLFRTGDRGYTF; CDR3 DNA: TGTGCCAGCAGTTTACTTTTCCGGACAGGGGATCGGGGCTACACCTTC
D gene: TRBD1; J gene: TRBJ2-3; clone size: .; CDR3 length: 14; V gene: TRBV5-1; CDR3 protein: CASSPGQQTDTQYF; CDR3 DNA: TGCGCCAGCAGTCCGGGACAGCAGACAGATACGCAGTATTTT
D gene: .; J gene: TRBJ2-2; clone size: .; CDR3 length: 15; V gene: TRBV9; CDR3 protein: CASSARQGGTGELFF; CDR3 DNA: TGTGCCAGCAGCGCGAGACAGGGAGGCACCGGGGAGCTGTTTTTT
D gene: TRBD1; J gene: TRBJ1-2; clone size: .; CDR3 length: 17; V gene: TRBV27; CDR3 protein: CASSPILETQGARGYTF; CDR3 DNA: TGTGCCAGCAGTCCGATACTAGAGACTCAGGGGGCGCGCGGCTACACCTTC
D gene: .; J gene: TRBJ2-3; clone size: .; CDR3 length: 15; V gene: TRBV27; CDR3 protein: CASSSSQGNTDTQYF; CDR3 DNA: TGTGCCAGCAGTTCGTCCCAGGGAAACACAGATACGCAGTATTTT
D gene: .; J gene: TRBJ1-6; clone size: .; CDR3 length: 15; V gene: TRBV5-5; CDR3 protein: CASSLEGQGNSPLHF; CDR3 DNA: TGTGCCAGCAGCTTGGAGGGGCAGGGAAATTCACCCCTCCACTTT
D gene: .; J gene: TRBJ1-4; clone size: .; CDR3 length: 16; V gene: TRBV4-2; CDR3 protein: CASSQGDLKPHEKLFF; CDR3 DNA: TGTGCCAGCAGCCAAGGCGACTTAAAGCCTCATGAAAAACTGTTTTTT
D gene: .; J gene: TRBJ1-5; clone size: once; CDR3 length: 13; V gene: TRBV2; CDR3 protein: CASSGGLGQPQHF; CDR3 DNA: TGTGCCAGCAGTGGGGGGCTCGGGCAGCCCCAGCATTTT
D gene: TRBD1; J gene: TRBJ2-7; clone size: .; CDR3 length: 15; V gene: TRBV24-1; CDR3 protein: CATSARDRGDYEQYF; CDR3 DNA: TGTGCCACCAGTGCCCGGGACAGGGGGGACTACGAGCAGTACTTC
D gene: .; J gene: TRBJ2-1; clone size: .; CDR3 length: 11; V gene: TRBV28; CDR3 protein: CASRRGHEQFF; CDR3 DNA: TGTGCCAGCAGAAGAGGTCATGAGCAGTTCTTC
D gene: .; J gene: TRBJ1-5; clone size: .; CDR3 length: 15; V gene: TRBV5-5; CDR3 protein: CASSLQVGGNQPQHF; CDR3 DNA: TGTGCCAGCAGCTTACAGGTAGGGGGTAATCAGCCCCAGCATTTT
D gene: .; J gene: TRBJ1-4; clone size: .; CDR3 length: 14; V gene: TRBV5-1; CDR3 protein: CASSLEGVGEKLFF; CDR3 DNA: TGCGCCAGCAGCTTGGAGGGGGTTGGTGAAAAACTGTTTTTT
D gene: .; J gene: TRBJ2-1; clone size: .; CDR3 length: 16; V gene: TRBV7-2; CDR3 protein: CASSRVARGSYNEQFF; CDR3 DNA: TGTGCCAGCAGCCGGGTCGCTAGAGGCTCCTACAATGAGCAGTTCTTC
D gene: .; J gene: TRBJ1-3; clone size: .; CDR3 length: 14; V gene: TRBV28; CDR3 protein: CASSPLRVGNTIYF; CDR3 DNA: TGTGCCAGCAGTCCACTCCGAGTTGGAAACACCATATATTTT
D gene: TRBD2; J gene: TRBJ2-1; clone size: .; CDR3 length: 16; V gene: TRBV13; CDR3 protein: CASSRPGEGIIYEQFF; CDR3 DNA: TGTGCCAGCAGTCGTCCGGGGGAGGGAATTATCTATGAGCAGTTCTTC
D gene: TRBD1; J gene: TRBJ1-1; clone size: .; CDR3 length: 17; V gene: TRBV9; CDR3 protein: CASSHLDQGASSAEAFF; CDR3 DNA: TGTGCCAGCAGCCACCTCGATCAGGGGGCGAGTTCTGCTGAAGCTTTCTTT
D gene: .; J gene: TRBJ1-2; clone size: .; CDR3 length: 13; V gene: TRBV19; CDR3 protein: CASSTLANYGYTF; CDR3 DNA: TGTGCCAGTAGTACTTTAGCTAACTATGGCTACACCTTC
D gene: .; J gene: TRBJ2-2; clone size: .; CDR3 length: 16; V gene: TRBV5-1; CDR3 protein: CASSLVTGKNTEELFF; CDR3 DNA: TGCGCCAGCAGCTTGGTTACAGGAAAGAACACCGAGGAGCTGTTTTTT
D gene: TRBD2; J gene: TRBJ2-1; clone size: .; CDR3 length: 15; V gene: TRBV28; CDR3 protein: CASSSSASGKNEQFF; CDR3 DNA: TGTGCCAGCAGCTCTTCGGCTAGCGGGAAAAATGAGCAGTTCTTC
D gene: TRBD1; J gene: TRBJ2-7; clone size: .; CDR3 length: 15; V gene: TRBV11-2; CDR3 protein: CASSPRQGRIYEQYF; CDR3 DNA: TGTGCCAGCAGCCCACGACAGGGAAGGATCTACGAGCAGTACTTC
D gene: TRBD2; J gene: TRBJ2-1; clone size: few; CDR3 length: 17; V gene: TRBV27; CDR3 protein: CASSFSQLAGPYNEQFF; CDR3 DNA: TGTGCCAGCAGTTTCTCCCAGCTAGCGGGACCATACAATGAGCAGTTCTTC
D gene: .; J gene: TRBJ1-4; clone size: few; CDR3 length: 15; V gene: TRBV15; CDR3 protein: CATSRAPGGREKLFF; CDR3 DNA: TGTGCCACCAGCAGGGCCCCGGGAGGGAGGGAAAAACTGTTTTTT
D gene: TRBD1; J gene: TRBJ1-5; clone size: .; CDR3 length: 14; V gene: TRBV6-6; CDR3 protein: CASSWDSSFSDQHF; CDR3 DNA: TGTGCCAGCAGTTGGGACAGCTCCTTCAGCGACCAGCATTTT
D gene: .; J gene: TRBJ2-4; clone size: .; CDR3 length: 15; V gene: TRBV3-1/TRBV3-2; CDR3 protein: CASSQVSGAKNIQYF; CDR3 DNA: TGTGCCAGCAGCCAAGTTTCCGGAGCCAAAAACATTCAGTACTTC
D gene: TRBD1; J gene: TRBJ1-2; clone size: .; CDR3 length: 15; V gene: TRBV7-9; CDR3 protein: CASTILRDRGDGYTF; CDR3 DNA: TGTGCCAGCACCATCCTCCGGGACAGGGGGGATGGCTACACCTTC
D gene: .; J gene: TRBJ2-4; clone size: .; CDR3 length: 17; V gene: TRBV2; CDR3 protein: CASSELDIRLAKNIQYF; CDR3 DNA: TGTGCCAGCAGTGAATTAGACATACGGCTCGCCAAAAACATTCAGTACTTC
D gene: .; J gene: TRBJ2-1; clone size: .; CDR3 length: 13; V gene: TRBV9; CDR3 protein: CASSVTTHDEQFF; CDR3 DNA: TGTGCCAGCAGCGTAACGACACACGATGAGCAGTTCTTC
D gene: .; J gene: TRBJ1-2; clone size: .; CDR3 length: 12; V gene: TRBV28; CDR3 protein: CASLDRGYGYTF; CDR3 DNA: TGTGCCAGCCTAGATAGGGGCTATGGCTACACCTTC
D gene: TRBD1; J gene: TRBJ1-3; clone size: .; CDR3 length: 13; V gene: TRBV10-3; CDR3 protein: CAIKGASGNTIYF; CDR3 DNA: TGTGCCATCAAGGGGGCATCTGGAAACACCATATATTTT
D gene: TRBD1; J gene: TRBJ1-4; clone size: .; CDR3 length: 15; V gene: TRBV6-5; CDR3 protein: CASSPGTAGREKLFF; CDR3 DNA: TGTGCCAGCAGCCCCGGGACAGCTGGTAGGGAAAAACTGTTTTTT
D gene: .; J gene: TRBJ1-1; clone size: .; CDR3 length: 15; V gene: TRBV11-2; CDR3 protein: CASSWRGRGFTEAFF; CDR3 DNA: TGTGCCAGCAGCTGGCGGGGCCGGGGTTTCACTGAAGCTTTCTTT
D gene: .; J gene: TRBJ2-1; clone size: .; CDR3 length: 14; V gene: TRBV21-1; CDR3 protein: CASSKWGTSNEQFF; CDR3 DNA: TGTGCCAGCAGCAAATGGGGGACTAGCAATGAGCAGTTCTTC
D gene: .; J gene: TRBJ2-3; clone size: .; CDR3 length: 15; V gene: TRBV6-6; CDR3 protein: CASSSQGGWTDTQYF; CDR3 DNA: TGTGCCAGCAGTTCACAGGGAGGGTGGACAGATACGCAGTATTTT
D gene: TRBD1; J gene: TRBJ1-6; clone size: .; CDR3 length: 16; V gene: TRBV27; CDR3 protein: CASRGGQGIGNSPLHF; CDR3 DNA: TGTGCCAGCAGGGGGGGACAGGGGATCGGGAATTCACCCCTCCACTTT
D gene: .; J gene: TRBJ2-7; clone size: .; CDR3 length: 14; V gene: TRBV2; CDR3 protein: CASSVFRGNYEQYF; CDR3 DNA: TGTGCCAGCAGTGTGTTCCGGGGAAACTACGAGCAGTACTTC
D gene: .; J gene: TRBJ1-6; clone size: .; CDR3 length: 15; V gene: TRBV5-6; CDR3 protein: CASSLVDRKNSPLHF; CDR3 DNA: TGTGCCAGCAGCTTGGTTGACAGGAAAAATTCACCCCTCCACTTT
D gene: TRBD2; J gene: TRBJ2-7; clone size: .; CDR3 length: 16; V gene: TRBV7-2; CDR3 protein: CASSQSRSAGAYEQYF; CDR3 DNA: TGTGCCAGCAGCCAATCAAGGTCAGCGGGGGCCTACGAGCAGTACTTC
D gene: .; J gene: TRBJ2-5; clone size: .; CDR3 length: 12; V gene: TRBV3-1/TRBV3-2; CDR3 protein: CASSQDSETQYF; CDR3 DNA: TGTGCCAGCAGCCAAGATAGTGAGACCCAGTACTTC
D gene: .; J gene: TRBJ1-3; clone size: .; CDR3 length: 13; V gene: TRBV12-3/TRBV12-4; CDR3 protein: CASSLQGGNTIYF; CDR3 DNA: TGTGCCAGCAGTTTACAGGGGGGAAACACCATATATTTT
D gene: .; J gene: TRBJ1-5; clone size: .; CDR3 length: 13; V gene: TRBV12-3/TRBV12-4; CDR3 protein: CASRATGGQPQHF; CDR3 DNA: TGTGCCAGCAGGGCTACCGGGGGTCAGCCCCAGCATTTT
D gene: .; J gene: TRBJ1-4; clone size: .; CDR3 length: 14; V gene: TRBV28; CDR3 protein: CASSFRAKNEKLFF; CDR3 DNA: TGTGCCAGCAGTTTCAGGGCTAAAAATGAAAAACTGTTTTTT
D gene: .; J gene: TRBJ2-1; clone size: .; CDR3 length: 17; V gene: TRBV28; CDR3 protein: CASSSNLRLAEYNEQFF; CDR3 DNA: TGTGCCAGCAGTTCTAACCTACGATTAGCGGAGTACAATGAGCAGTTCTTC